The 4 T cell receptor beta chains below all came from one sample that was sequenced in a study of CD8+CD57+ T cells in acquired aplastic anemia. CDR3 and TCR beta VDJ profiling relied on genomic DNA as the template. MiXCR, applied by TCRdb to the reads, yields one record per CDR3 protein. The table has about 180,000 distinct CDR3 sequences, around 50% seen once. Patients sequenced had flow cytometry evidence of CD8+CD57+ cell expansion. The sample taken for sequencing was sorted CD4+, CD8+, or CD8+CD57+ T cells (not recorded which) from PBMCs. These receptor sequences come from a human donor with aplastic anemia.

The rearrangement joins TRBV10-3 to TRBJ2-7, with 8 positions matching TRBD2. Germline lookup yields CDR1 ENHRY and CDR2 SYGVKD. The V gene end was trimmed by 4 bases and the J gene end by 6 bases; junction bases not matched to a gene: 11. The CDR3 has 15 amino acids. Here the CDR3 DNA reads TGTGCCATCAGTGCCCGCGGGCGGGGGGCATCCGAGCAGTACTTC. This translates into CAISARGRGASEQYF.

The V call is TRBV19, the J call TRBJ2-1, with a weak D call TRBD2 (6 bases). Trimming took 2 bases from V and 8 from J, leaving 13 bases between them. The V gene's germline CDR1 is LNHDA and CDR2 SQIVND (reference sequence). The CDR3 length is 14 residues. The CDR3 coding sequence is TGTGCCAGTAGTATATCTTTGGCTAGCGATGAGCAGTTCTTC. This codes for CASSISLASDEQFF.

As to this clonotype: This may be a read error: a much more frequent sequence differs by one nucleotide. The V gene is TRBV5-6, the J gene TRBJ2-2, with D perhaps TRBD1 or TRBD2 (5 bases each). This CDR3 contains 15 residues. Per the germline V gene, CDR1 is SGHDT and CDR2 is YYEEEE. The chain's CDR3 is CASSLNQGRTGKLFF. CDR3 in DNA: TGTGCCAGCAGCTTGAACCAGGGTCGAACCGGGAAGCTGTTTTTT.

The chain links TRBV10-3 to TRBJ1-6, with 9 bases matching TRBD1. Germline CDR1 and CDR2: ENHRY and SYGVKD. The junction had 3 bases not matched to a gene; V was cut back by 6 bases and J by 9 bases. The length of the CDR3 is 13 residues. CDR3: CAIRQGAASPLHF. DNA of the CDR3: TGTGCCATCAGACAGGGGGCGGCTTCACCCCTCCACTTT.